This TCR beta chain comes out of a study of CD8+ T cells in alopecia areata. Across the study: Treatment ran 6 to 18 months, with 6 months of follow-up afterward. Study results and caveats: Shared TCR sequences were less clear between patients than in mice, possibly partly from HLA diversity. Higher clonality than in normal scalp was seen in lesional scalp, especially alopecia totalis/universalis.

Sequencing used cDNA as its template, made by extracting RNA and reverse transcribing it. The protocol was immunoSEQ multiplex PCR, while the TCRdb copy is restricted to in-frame clones and leaves out a portion. The repertoire has 110,000 to 150,000 clones, about 47% of them found once; the top ten carry 0.99%. Specimens obtained from alopecia areata patients comprised lesional scalp punch biopsies and peripheral blood. In its sample, this clone was seen a few times. Its matching antigen is unknown. This receptor was obtained from a human donor with alopecia areata. The source material was CD4+ T cells sorted from blood, sampled at week 0.

CDR3: CATYRQGSETQYF. CDR3 coding DNA: TGTGCCACCTATAGACAGGGTTCAGAGACCCAGTACTTC. The V call is TRBV15, the J call TRBJ2-5; 7 nucleotides align to TRBD1. Losses at the gene ends were 8 bases for V and 4 bases for J; bases not matched to a gene: 7. The CDR3 runs to 13 residues. Germline loops: CDR1 LNHNV, CDR2 YYDKDF (reference sequence).